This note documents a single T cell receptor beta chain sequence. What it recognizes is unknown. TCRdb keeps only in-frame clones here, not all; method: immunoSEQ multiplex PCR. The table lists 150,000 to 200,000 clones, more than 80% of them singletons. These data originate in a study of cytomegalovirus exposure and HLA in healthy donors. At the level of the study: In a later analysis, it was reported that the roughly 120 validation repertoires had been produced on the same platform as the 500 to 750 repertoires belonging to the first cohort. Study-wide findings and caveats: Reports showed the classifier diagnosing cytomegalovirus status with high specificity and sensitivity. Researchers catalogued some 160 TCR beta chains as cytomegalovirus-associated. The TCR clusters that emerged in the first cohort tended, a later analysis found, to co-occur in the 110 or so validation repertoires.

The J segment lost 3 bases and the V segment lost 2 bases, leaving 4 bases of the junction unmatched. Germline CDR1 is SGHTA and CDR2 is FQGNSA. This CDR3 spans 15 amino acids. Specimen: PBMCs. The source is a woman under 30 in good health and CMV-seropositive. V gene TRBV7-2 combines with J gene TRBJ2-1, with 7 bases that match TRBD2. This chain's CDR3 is CASSLWAGVYNEQFF. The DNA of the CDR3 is TGTGCCAGCAGCTTATGGGCGGGAGTCTACAATGAGCAGTTCTTC.